The 12 T cell receptor beta chains below were found in one sample sequenced in a study of tumor and adjacent non-tumor tissue in lung cancer. A modified ARM-PCR protocol with three rounds of nested PCR amplified TCRbeta. TCRdb fed the multiplex PCR reads into MiXCR, producing one record per CDR3 protein. The table includes around 79,000 distinct CDR3 sequences, roughly 72% detected once. RNA was extracted from bulk tissue without any cell sorting. Material for sequencing was lung tumor tissue. These receptors originate from a middle-aged woman with non-small cell lung cancer.

With regard to this clonotype: This is likely a read error, given that the CDR3 carries no conserved phenylalanine or tryptophan at its end. The limits of the CDR3 on the DNA are not certain, so only TCRdb's listed CDR3 is given. The chain combines TRBV10-3 with TRBJ2-3; the table's D call, TRBD1, has no DNA check behind it. The CDR3 adds up to 15 amino acids, both ends counted. The V gene's germline CDR1 is ENHRY and CDR2 SYGVKD. The CDR3 here is CAISDRQGVGDMQYL.

There are a few counts of this clonotype. A much larger clone differs from this one at a single base, so this may be a read error. The CDR3 here is CASGWGPGSLLHF. The DNA of the CDR3 is TGTGCTAGTGGTTGGGGTCCGGGTTCACTCCTCCACTTT. The rearrangement uses TRBV12-5 and TRBJ1-6, with D hard to call. This CDR3 is 13 amino acids long. CDR1 is LGHNT and CDR2 is FRNRAP in the germline V gene.

This clonotype came up many times. This chain's CDR3 is CASSAGTNNEQFF. CDR3 DNA sequence: TGTGCCAGCAGTGCCGGGACTAACAATGAGCAGTTCTTC. This chain joins TRBV6-4 and TRBJ2-1; 7 bases fit TRBD2. The CDR3 sequence is 13 residues long. The germline gives CDR1 MRHNA, CDR2 SNTAGT. After removal of 4 bases from V and 5 bases from J, the junction contained 2 bases not matched to a gene.

CDR3 protein: CASSMGSGANVLTF. The CDR3 bases are TGCGCCAGCAGTATGGGCTCTGGGGCCAACGTCCTGACTTTC. The rearrangement links TRBV5-1 to TRBJ2-6; D is unresolved. This CDR3 has 14 amino acids. CDR1 is SGHRS, CDR2 YFSETQ, per germline. Trimming cost V 5 bases and J 0 bases, with 6 bases left between them.

This clonotype was recorded once. This chain's CDR3 is CASSLSSSHQETQYF. CDR3 nucleotides: TGTGCCAGCAGCTTATCTTCTAGTCACCAAGAGACCCAGTACTTC. The chain carries TRBV7-3 and TRBJ2-5; D call uncertain. The CDR3 length is 15 residues. Germline values: CDR1 SGHTA, CDR2 FQGTGA. Trimming took off 2 bases at V and 0 bases at J, with 10 bases between the two ends.

Concerning this clonotype itself: The conserved final phenylalanine or tryptophan is absent from the CDR3, which likely points to a read error. The gene calls are TRBV11-3 and TRBJ2-1, with TRBD2 matching 7 bases. Germline loops: CDR1 SGHNT, CDR2 YENEEA. V shed 10 bases, J shed 4 bases, and the junction held 13 bases outside the gene matches. The length of the CDR3 is 15 residues. CDR3 loop: CANGRTSELYNEQFI. The CDR3 bases are TGTGCCAACGGCCGAACTAGCGAACTTTACAATGAGCAGTTCATC.

This clonotype came up a few times. The V and J genes are TRBV19 and TRBJ2-3; 10 bases align to TRBD2. The J segment lost 5 bases and the V segment lost 7 bases, leaving 9 bases of the junction unmatched. The length of the CDR3 is 15 residues. Germline-derived CDR1 and CDR2 are LNHDA and SQIVND (reference sequence). CDR3 coding DNA: TGTGCCAGTAAAAAGGGACTAGCGAAAGAAGATACGCAGTATTTT. This encodes CASKKGLAKEDTQYF.

Turning to this clonotype: Here the CDR3 omits its conserved ending phenylalanine or tryptophan, so a read error is the likely source. It is unclear where the CDR3 begins or ends on the DNA, so no DNA is shown, and the CDR3 is as TCRdb lists it. The rearrangement uses TRBV6-6 and TRBJ2-1; TRBD1, the D gene given by the table, was not confirmed from the DNA. Germline V gene sequence: CDR1 MNHNY, CDR2 SVGAGI (reference sequence). The CDR3 adds up to 11 amino acids, both ends counted. CDR3 protein: CASRPGREQFC.

The rearrangement joins TRBV5-1 to TRBJ1-2; D gene unclear. Trimming removed 0 bases from V and 2 bases from J, with 11 bases in between. Germline values: CDR1 SGHRS, CDR2 YFSETQ. The CDR3 length is 15 residues. The CDR3 protein is CASSLGRSENYGYTF. DNA for the CDR3: TGCGCCAGCAGCTTGGGCAGGTCAGAAAACTATGGCTACACCTTC.

J is TRBJ2-2 and V is TRBV4-1; D is uncertain. The CDR3 totals 15 residues. Germline V gene data show CDR1 as MGHRA and CDR2 as YSYEKL. V lost 4 bases and J 6 bases, leaving 15 bases between the germline ends. The CDR3 DNA reads TGCGCCAGCAGCCGTGGCTACCCCCGCTCCGGGGAGCTGTTTTTT. Translation gives CASSRGYPRSGELFF.

The rearrangement joins TRBV20-1 to TRBJ2-3; 9 bases fit TRBD1. Germline CDR1 is DFQATT and CDR2 is SNEGSKA (reference sequence). This CDR3 has 15 residues. The CDR3 region is CIAQRGQGRTDTQYF. CDR3 sequence (DNA): TGCATTGCCCAACGGGGACAGGGTCGCACAGATACGCAGTATTTT.

About this clonotype: It is likely a read error, because the conserved phenylalanine at the end of the CDR3 is missing. The chain has TRBV6-5 and TRBJ2-2; D uncertain. CDR1 and CDR2 (germline): MNHEY, SVGAGI. The CDR3 spans 18 residues. DNA for the CDR3: TGTGCCTGCAGTTACTCGACTTTCGTATATGGGGACACCGGGGAGCTGTTTCTT. Translated: CACSYSTFVYGDTGELFL.